The clone carrying this TCR beta chain was seen only once. The record originates from a study of blood T cell repertoires in COVID-19. Study context: In each case, the material was cDNA or gDNA derived from T cells, B-cell-depleted T cells, or PBMCs.

V shed 6 bases and J 2 bases; nucleotides not matched to a gene: 3. This CDR3 comprises 13 residues. CDR1 is LNHDA and CDR2 is SQIVND in the germline V gene (reference sequence). Assay used: immunoSEQ multiplex PCR; TCRdb lists only in-frame clones, some missing. The table lists 150,000 to 200,000 clones, roughly nine tenths of them singletons. The J gene is TRBJ1-2, the V gene TRBV19; 7 nucleotides agree with TRBD1. The material sequenced was peripheral blood. This clonotype was obtained from a human donor in a cohort sampled during active COVID-19. The CDR3 DNA sequence: TGTGCCAGTAGACTACAGGGGAACTATGGCTACACCTTC. It is translated as CASRLQGNYGYTF.